This T cell receptor beta chain is drawn from a study of CD8+ T cells in alopecia areata. General observations from the study: Affected scalp, especially in alopecia totalis/universalis, had a higher clonality than normal scalp did. Sharing of TCRs across patients appeared less clear than in mice, possibly for HLA-related reasons.

As the sequencing template, cDNA was produced by extracting RNA and reverse transcribing it. Method: immunoSEQ multiplex PCR; TCRdb's copy keeps in-frame clones and lacks some. This table has 120,000 or so clones, about 50% appearing once. In the case of this clone: The antigen remains undetermined.

The material sequenced was NKG2D-low CD8+ T cells sorted from blood. This clonotype originated in a human donor with alopecia areata.

This CDR3 is CASSLDSTNQPQHF. The CDR3 DNA reads TGTGCCAGCAGTTTGGACAGTACCAATCAGCCCCAGCATTTT. This chain links TRBV28 with TRBJ1-5, with a weak D call TRBD1 (6 bases). The CDR3 has 14 residues. Per germline, CDR1 MDHEN and CDR2 SYDVKM. V was pared by 3 bases and J by 3 bases, with 9 bases between.